The 27 T cell receptor beta chains below all came from one sample that was sequenced in a study of radiation and T cells in renal cell carcinoma. Indicated time point: blood 2 weeks post-SBRT. Regarding treatment: 15 Gy SBRT to primary tumor, nephrectomy 4 weeks later. Generated by immunoSEQ multiplex PCR, the TCRdb table keeps only in-frame clones and is missing some. The sample consists of some 70,000 clones, 82% of them appearing once. Sample: blood, taken from a patient whose treatment included radiotherapy and nephrectomy. These TCRs come from a man in his 60s with renal cell carcinoma.

The rearrangement uses TRBV19 and TRBJ1-3; D is possibly TRBD1 (6 bases). Trimming removed 5 bases at V and 2 bases at J, with 10 bases between. CDR3 length: 14 residues. The germline V gene encodes CDR1 LNHDA and CDR2 SQIVND (reference sequence). The CDR3 nucleotides are TGTGCCAGTAGTCCCAGGGGCACTGGAAACACCATATATTTT. It yields the protein CASSPRGTGNTIYF.

The V gene is TRBV2, the J gene TRBJ2-1; 10 nucleotides match TRBD2. The CDR3 totals 16 residues. Germline loops: CDR1 SNHLY, CDR2 FYNNEI. V shed 4 bases, J shed 3 bases, and the junction held 6 bases outside the gene matches. CDR3 bases: TGTGCCAGCAGTGCTAGCGGGGGTCTTAACTACAATGAGCAGTTCTTC. Its protein is CASSASGGLNYNEQFF.

The chain links TRBV7-6 to TRBJ2-3; D tentatively fits TRBD1 or TRBD2 (5 bases each). Trimming removed 1 base at V and 4 bases at J, with 15 bases between. The CDR3 is made up of 16 amino acids. Germline assignment: CDR1 SGHVS and CDR2 FNYEAQ. Here the CDR3 reads CASSLGPPGRPDTQYF. Written as DNA, the CDR3 is TGTGCCAGCAGCTTAGGGCCCCCGGGACGGCCAGATACGCAGTATTTT.

The rearrangement links TRBV5-1 to TRBJ2-2, with D possibly TRBD1 on 5 matching bases. Looked up from germline, CDR1 is SGHRS and CDR2 is YFSETQ. The CDR3 loop spans 17 amino acids. V gave up 2 bases and J gave up 4 bases, with 18 bases separating them. In nucleotides, the CDR3 is TGCGCCAGCAGCTTCCAAAACCAGGGTGGTGGCACCGGGGAGCTGTTTTTT. The encoded protein is CASSFQNQGGGTGELFF.

The rearrangement joins TRBV27 to TRBJ2-3; 10 bases agree with TRBD2. The J segment lost 1 base and the V segment lost 5 bases, leaving 9 bases of the junction unmatched. The CDR3 has 17 amino acids. Per germline, CDR1 MNHEY and CDR2 SMNVEV (reference sequence). CDR3 nucleotide sequence: TGTGCCAGCAGTAAACGGATAGCGGGAGGAGGCACAGATACGCAGTATTTT. Translated, it gives CASSKRIAGGGTDTQYF.

This clone was found a few times. The CDR3 loop is CASSTRQGWYEQYF. CDR3 bases: TGTGCCAGCAGCACCAGACAGGGGTGGTACGAGCAGTACTTC. The gene calls are TRBV7-2 and TRBJ2-7, with 8 nucleotides matching TRBD1. The CDR3 is made up of 14 amino acids. J gave up 4 bases and V 5 bases, and 7 bases lay outside the gene matches. The germline CDR1 and CDR2 sequences are SGHTA and FQGNSA.

The V call is TRBV27, the J call TRBJ1-4; D remains unclear. Trimming left V 5 bases short and J 4 bases short, with 14 bases between. Germline values: CDR1 MNHEY, CDR2 SMNVEV (reference sequence). CDR3 length equals 15 residues. As DNA, the CDR3 is TGTGCCAGCAGTCCCAGACGTACCTTTAATGAAAAACTGTTTTTT. Its translation: CASSPRRTFNEKLFF.

Here the CDR3 DNA reads TGTGCCAGTACAGGGGGGTATCAGCCCCAGCATTTT. It yields the protein CASTGGYQPQHF. The gene calls are TRBV19 and TRBJ1-5, with TRBD1 matching over 7 bases. Germline V CDR1 and CDR2: LNHDA, SQIVND (reference sequence). The CDR3 spans 12 residues. V trimming: 7 bases; J trimming: 5 bases; junction bases outside the gene matches: 2.

CDR3 residues: CASSLGDPYEQYF. In DNA, the CDR3 is TGTGCCAGCAGCTTGGGGGACCCCTACGAGCAGTACTTC. This rearrangement joins TRBV5-6 to TRBJ2-7, with D perhaps assigned TRBD1 or TRBD2 (5 bases each). Trimming stripped 0 bases from V and 2 bases from J, with 6 bases between. The germline V gene encodes CDR1 SGHDT and CDR2 YYEEEE. CDR3 length: 13 amino acids.

This clone has only a few counts. The rearrangement joins TRBV10-2 to TRBJ1-1; D is unclear. This CDR3 spans 11 amino acids. CDR1 is WSHSY, CDR2 SAAADI, per germline. Trimming took 1 base from V and 7 from J, leaving 4 bases between them. Here the CDR3 DNA reads TGCGCCAGCAGTGAGTTCGGTGAAGCTTTCTTT. As protein: CASSEFGEAFF.

J is TRBJ1-1 and V is TRBV6-5, with D perhaps TRBD1 (6 bases). This CDR3 has 13 residues. Trimming took off 6 bases at V and 1 base at J, with 9 bases between the two ends. Germline V gene sequence: CDR1 MNHEY, CDR2 SVGAGI. The CDR3 DNA reads as TGTGCCAGCAGGCAGGGACAGAACACTGAAGCTTTCTTT. This translates into CASRQGQNTEAFF.

V usage is TRBV2 and J usage is TRBJ1-2; D gene ambiguous. CDR1 and CDR2 (germline): SNHLY, FYNNEI. Trimming shortened V by 10 bases and J by 8 bases, and 8 bases separated the two germline ends. The CDR3 loop spans 9 amino acids. DNA for the CDR3: TGTGCCACTTATCCCGGCTACACCTTC. Translating gives CATYPGYTF.

J is TRBJ1-1 and V is TRBV2; D is ambiguous. Deletions cut 11 bases from V and 4 bases from J, with 23 bases between. CDR1 is SNHLY and CDR2 is FYNNEI in the germline V gene. The CDR3 length is 15 residues. This CDR3 reads CAPLFYGRGSTEAFF. In DNA, the CDR3 is TGTGCCCCTCTATTTTATGGGCGTGGGTCCACTGAAGCTTTCTTT.

The gene calls are TRBV19 and TRBJ2-3, with no clear D. Germline lookup yields CDR1 LNHDA and CDR2 SQIVND (reference sequence). The CDR3 has 13 amino acids. V gave up 5 bases and J gave up 0 bases, with 6 bases separating them. As DNA, the CDR3 is TGTGCCAGTAGTTCAGCTAGCACAGATACGCAGTATTTT. Its protein is CASSSASTDTQYF.

V usage is TRBV28 and J usage is TRBJ1-1; 9 bases align to TRBD1. Germline CDR1 MDHEN, CDR2 SYDVKM. Trimming took 6 bases from V and 2 from J; bases not matched to a gene: 7. The CDR3 totals 15 residues. CDR3 DNA sequence: TGTGCCAGCAGCGGGAGACAGGGGGATAACACTGAAGCTTTCTTT. Its translation: CASSGRQGDNTEAFF.

The chain combines TRBV14 with TRBJ1-2; the D gene is possibly TRBD1 (5 bases). Trimming stripped 1 base from V and 2 bases from J, with 8 bases between. Looked up from germline, CDR1 is SGHDN and CDR2 is FVKESK. This CDR3 contains 14 residues. CDR3 residues: CASSQGSGNYGYTF. In DNA form, the CDR3 reads TGTGCCAGCAGCCAAGGATCAGGGAACTATGGCTACACCTTC.

This chain links TRBV7-9 with TRBJ2-1, with TRBD2 matching 7 bases. The CDR3 has 17 residues. Germline loops: CDR1 SEHNR, CDR2 FQNEAQ (reference sequence). The J segment lost 3 bases and the V segment lost 0 bases, leaving 8 bases of the junction unmatched. The CDR3 here is CASSLAVWLAVYNEQFF. The CDR3 coding sequence is TGTGCCAGCAGCTTAGCGGTTTGGCTAGCGGTCTACAATGAGCAGTTCTTC. The full variable domain, completed using reference TRBV7-9 and TRBJ2-1, is DTGVSQNPRHKITKRGQNVTFRCDPISEHNRLYWYRQTLGQGPEFLTYFQNEAQLEKSRLLSDRFSAERPKGSFSTLEIQRTEQGDSAMYLCASSLAVWLAVYNEQFFGPGTRLTVL.

This clone was observed a few times. The chain combines TRBV19 with TRBJ2-5, with TRBD2 matching 9 bases. CDR1 and CDR2 from the germline V gene are LNHDA and SQIVND (reference sequence). The trim removed 6 bases at V and 5 bases at J, leaving 7 bases unmatched. This CDR3 spans 14 amino acids. CDR3 sequence: CASRNLAGSETQYF. The CDR3 DNA reads as TGTGCCAGTAGGAATCTAGCGGGGTCGGAGACCCAGTACTTC.

This sequence joins TRBV27 and TRBJ2-1; D gene uncertain. CDR1 is MNHEY and CDR2 is SMNVEV in the germline V gene (reference sequence). Trimming removed 0 bases from V and 4 bases from J, with 7 bases in between. The CDR3 length is 14 residues. DNA for the CDR3: TGTGCCAGCAGTTTATCTGCTACTTACAATGAGCAGTTCTTC. Encoded protein: CASSLSATYNEQFF.

The J gene is TRBJ2-7, the V gene TRBV25-1; TRBD1 matches at 10 bases. Trimming took 1 base from V and 3 from J; bases not matched to a gene: 6. The CDR3 has 16 residues. The germline V gene has CDR1 MGHDK and CDR2 SYGVNS. The CDR3 reads CASSEFGTGEFYEQYF. The CDR3 nucleotides read TGTGCCAGCAGTGAATTCGGGACAGGGGAATTCTACGAGCAGTACTTC.

This chain connects TRBV29-1 to TRBJ2-7; possibly TRBD1 for D (6 bases). V was clipped by 4 bases and J by 3 bases, with 10 bases between them. Per germline, CDR1 SQVTM and CDR2 ANQGSEA. This CDR3 comprises 12 residues. The CDR3 region is CSVVDSFYEQYF. The CDR3 DNA sequence: TGCAGCGTTGTGGACAGCTTCTACGAGCAGTACTTC.

The chain carries TRBV27 and TRBJ2-7, with 12 bases aligning to TRBD2. V was pared by 5 bases and J by 4 bases, with 6 bases of the junction left unmatched. The CDR3 is 15 residues long. CDR1 is MNHEY and CDR2 is SMNVEV in the germline V gene (reference sequence). CDR3 in DNA: TGTGCCAGCAGTGCCCGACTAGCGGGAGCTTACGAGCAGTACTTC. Translating gives CASSARLAGAYEQYF.

J is TRBJ1-2 and V is TRBV7-9; no definite D call. Between the trimmed V and J ends, which lost 2 bases and 8 bases, there was a span of 18 bases. The CDR3 runs 15 residues. Germline V lookup: CDR1 SEHNR, CDR2 FQNEAQ (reference sequence). Here the CDR3 reads CASSLSRPPVEGYTF. The DNA for the CDR3 is TGTGCCAGCAGCTTAAGTAGACCACCCGTCGAAGGCTACACCTTC.

The chain uses TRBV30 and TRBJ2-1; the D gene could be TRBD1 or TRBD2 (6 bases each). V lost 1 base and J lost 8, with 18 bases in between. CDR3 size: 15 residues. Germline CDR1 and CDR2: GTSNPN and SVGIG (reference sequence). The CDR3 DNA reads TGTGCCTGGAGTGCAGGTTCTGGTGGGGGGCATGAGCAGTTCTTC. Protein sequence: CAWSAGSGGGHEQFF.

The J gene is TRBJ2-1, the V gene TRBV10-1; 14 bases align to TRBD2. Germline V gene sequence: CDR1 WNHNN, CDR2 SYGVQD (reference sequence). The CDR3 is made up of 15 amino acids. V was clipped by 0 bases and J by 12 bases; unmatched bases: 4. CDR3 sequence: CASSESGLAGVGQFF. In DNA, the CDR3 is TGCGCCAGCAGTGAGTCGGGACTAGCGGGAGTCGGGCAGTTCTTC.

The V gene is TRBV2, the J gene TRBJ1-2; D remains ambiguous. Germline V gives CDR1 SNHLY, CDR2 FYNNEI. V was pared by 7 bases and J by 0 bases, with 9 bases between. CDR3 size: 13 residues. The CDR3 spells CASNVISNYGYTF. Written as DNA, the CDR3 is TGTGCCAGCAATGTCATTTCTAACTATGGCTACACCTTC.

V gene TRBV7-9 combines with J gene TRBJ2-1; D is tentatively TRBD1 or TRBD2 (5 bases each). Trimming shortened V by 0 bases and J by 9 bases, and 15 bases separated the two germline ends. CDR1 is SEHNR and CDR2 is FQNEAQ in the germline V gene (reference sequence). The CDR3 runs 15 residues. CDR3 nucleotide sequence: TGTGCCAGCAGCTTAGCCGGGACCGCTTTTGGTGAGCAGTTCTTC. Its protein is CASSLAGTAFGEQFF.